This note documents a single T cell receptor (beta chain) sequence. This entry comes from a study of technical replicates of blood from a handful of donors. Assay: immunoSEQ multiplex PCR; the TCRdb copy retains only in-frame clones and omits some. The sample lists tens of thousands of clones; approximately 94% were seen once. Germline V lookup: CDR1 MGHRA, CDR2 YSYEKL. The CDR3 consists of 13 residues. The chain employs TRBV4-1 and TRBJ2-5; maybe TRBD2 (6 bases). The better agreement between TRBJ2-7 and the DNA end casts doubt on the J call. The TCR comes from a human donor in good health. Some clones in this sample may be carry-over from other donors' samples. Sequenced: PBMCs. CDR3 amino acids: CASSTPGAYEQYF. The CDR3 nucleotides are TGCGCCAGCAGCACCCCGGGAGCCTACGAGCAGTACTTC.